This entry features one T cell receptor beta chain sequence. The CDR3 loop spans 16 amino acids. Losses at the gene ends were 3 bases for V and 2 bases for J; bases not matched to a gene: 8. Per the germline V gene, CDR1 is SGDLS and CDR2 is YYNGEE. Treatment noted: roughly 20 received Ad26.COV2.S at low or high dose, single or two shots; a few received placebo; per-sample allocation not given. The samples date from day 63 after the first vaccine or placebo injection. These data originate in a study of Ad26.COV2.S vaccination and SARS-CoV-2 variants. Profiling relied on immunoSEQ multiplex PCR, and the TCRdb table lists in-frame clones only, not all of them. The sample contains over 400,000 clones, 80% to 95% of which appear only once.

This rearrangement joins TRBV9 to TRBJ2-3; 8 nucleotides agree with TRBD1. This receptor was taken from a person between 18 and 59 years old who received the Ad26.COV2.S COVID-19 vaccine or a placebo. This material consisted of peripheral blood, taken in a trial of Ad26.COV2.S vaccine versus placebo. The CDR3 spells CASSALGTGNTDTQYF. The CDR3 DNA is TGTGCCAGCAGCGCCCTCGGGACAGGAAACACAGATACGCAGTATTTT.